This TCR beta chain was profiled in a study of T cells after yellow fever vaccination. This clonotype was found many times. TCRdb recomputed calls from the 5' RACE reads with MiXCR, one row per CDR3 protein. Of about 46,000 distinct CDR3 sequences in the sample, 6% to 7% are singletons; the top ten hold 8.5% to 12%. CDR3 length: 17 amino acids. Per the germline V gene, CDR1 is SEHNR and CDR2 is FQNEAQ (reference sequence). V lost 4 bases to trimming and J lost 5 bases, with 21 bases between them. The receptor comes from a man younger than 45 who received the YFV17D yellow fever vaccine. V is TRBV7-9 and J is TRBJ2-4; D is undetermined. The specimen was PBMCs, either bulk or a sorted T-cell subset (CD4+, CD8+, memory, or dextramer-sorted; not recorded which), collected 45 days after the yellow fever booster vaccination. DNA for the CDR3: TGTGCCAGCAGCTCCCCTATTCCCGATCCCTATGAAAACATTCAGTACTTC. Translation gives CASSSPIPDPYENIQYF.